Sequencing of this TCR beta chain was carried out in a study of CD8 T cells in ankylosing spondylitis. TCRdb recomputed calls from the 5' RACE reads with MiXCR, one row per CDR3 protein. The data contain about 200,000 distinct CDR3 sequences, roughly 13% of them seen just once; the ten biggest clones take up about 17%. The CDR3 extends over 11 amino acids. Trimming removed 6 bases from V and 13 bases from J, with 13 bases in between. This clonotype was seen only a few times. The source is a male donor with ankylosing spondylitis or in good health (not recorded which). The sequenced material came from blood, either unsorted or a sorted T cell fraction (not recorded which). The chain combines TRBV12-3 or TRBV12-4 with TRBJ2-1; unclear D gene. This chain's CDR3 is CASSLAAVQFF. The DNA for the CDR3 is TGTGCCAGCAGCCTGGCCGCCGTTCAGTTCTTC.